This T cell receptor beta chain came from a study of blood T cells in healthy people across ages. Study findings and constraints: A strong correlation was seen between TCR beta diversity and naive T cell percentage.

This clonotype came up a few times. Its antigen is unidentified. The CDR3 covers 12 residues. Germline-derived CDR1 and CDR2 are SGHNT and YENEEA. Peripheral blood was drawn, around 9.3 milliliters per donor. A J-beta primer mix and a sample-barcoded 5' primer were used in a second PCR of roughly 6 to 11 cycles. Samples each returned at least 3 million CDR3-containing paired-end reads. In TCRdb, the 5' RACE reads were re-called with MiXCR into one record per CDR3 protein. The repertoire holds hundreds of thousands of distinct CDR3 sequences, with 20% to 25% as singletons. These data are also associated with another study on T cells of mothers and their children. This second study notes: Each child gave approximately 3.2 million TCR beta CDR3 reads (each mother, over 8.5 million).

This receptor was obtained from a boy aged 5-17 years in good health. J is TRBJ2-5 and V is TRBV11-3; D assignment may be TRBD1 or TRBD2 (6 bases each). Judging by the DNA end, TRBJ2-1 fits better; the J call may be wrong. The specimen sequenced was blood. The CDR3 here is CASSEGGAGQFF. CDR3 in DNA: TGTGCCAGCAGCGAGGGGGGAGCGGGGCAGTTCTTC.